This T cell receptor beta chain was documented in a study of identifying expanded T cells in peripheral blood. Study results and caveats: Technical replicates showed around 1.2 changed clones; around 2 weeks around 15; four weeks 19. Clone count variance between roughly 2-week samples rose with total template count.

This clone was seen a handful of times. The antigen is not known. No infections or other immune events were documented during collection. The CDR3 is 11 residues long. Germline CDR1 and CDR2: KGHSH and LQKENI. Trimming left V 3 bases short and J 8 bases short, with 7 bases between. Using immunoSEQ multiplex PCR, the repertoire was profiled, and TCRdb retains in-frame clones only, with some absent. The sample has 100,000 or so clones, over 80% seen once. This chain uses TRBV18 with TRBJ1-1; possibly TRBD1 for D (5 bases). This sequence originates from a person aged 18 to 75 in good health. Sample: blood. CDR3 sequence: CASSPDIEAFF. CDR3 coding DNA: TGTGCCAGCTCACCGGACATCGAAGCTTTCTTT.